This T cell receptor delta chain was identified during a study of DNA immune sequencing with unique molecular identifiers (dated by TCRdb to 2019 to 2021). Study-wide context: Immunomagnetic cell separation was used to enrich gammadelta T cells from buffy coats, and the genomic DNA of the enriched gammadelta T cells was then sequenced. Fluorescence-activated cell sorting was used to enrich gammadelta T cells from the PBMC of under 11 healthy individuals. For the enriched versus non-enriched comparison, about 100 ng enriched gammadelta T-cell DNA and roughly 1,000 ng non-enriched PBMC DNA were sequenced. An ultrasensitive DNA-based TRD repertoire sequencing method using PCR-introduced unique molecular identifiers was developed and validated in the study. The method was validated on synthetic reference molecules and on blood samples from healthy individuals. All donors were healthy people, and ten of the donors were profiled using sorted gammadelta T cells from peripheral blood. Results and caveats for the whole study, not just this receptor: The primer-based approach cannot detect novel TRD sequences that are not targeted by the primers. TRD repertoire diversity varied between healthy donors, with several donors highly oligoclonal where top 5 clonotypes exceeded half of productive molecules. TRDV2 paired with TRDJ1 was the most common TRD rearrangement among clonotypes in healthy donors.

Spanning cysteine to phenylalanine, the CDR3 consists of 26 amino acids. Only CDR3 DNA is held: 78 bases, read in frame from base 1. After removal of 2 bases from V and 0 bases from J, the junction retains 33 bases not matched to a gene. Via the germline V gene, CDR1 is TSWWSYY and CDR2 QGS. By its share of the sample, this clone is medium-sized (0.01 to 0.1%). The antigen this receptor binds is unknown. No much larger clone is present one base from it, and per-base qualities are unavailable. Receptor amplification or capture employed multiplex PCR. A 32-plex assay, with primers for all 8 TRDV and 4 TRDJ genes spanning the CDR3, was used to amplify the genomic DNA. A 12-nucleotide UMI was attached over 3 barcoding PCR cycles, and a second PCR was then run with Illumina adapter primers. Libraries were purified with AMPure XP beads and quality-checked on a Fragment Analyzer with the HS NGS Fragment kit. An Illumina MiniSeq mid-output kit with 20% PhiX and 150 cycles of paired-end reads was used for sequencing. The published analysis was carried out like this. MIGEC version 1.2.9 was used to process the reads, grouping reads by UMI and building error-corrected consensus sequences. Modified VDJtools version 1.2.1 scripts and the tcR R package were used for post-processing. Clone calls in TCRdb were regenerated from the public reads with CATT, after which identical DNA sequences shared one row. V and J calls and clone size were set by TCRdb, not the authors. For this sample the table gives some 2,200 delta-chain clones, of which over 10% were detected only once. About half of the sample lies in the top ten.

This TCR was recovered from a human donor in good health. This receptor chain uses TRDV1 and TRDJ1; TRDD3 aligns with 10 central bases. The J gene is not listed in TCRdb, so it was assigned here from a DNA match to germline. The sequenced material came from gamma-delta T cells enriched from blood buffy coat, or unenriched PBMCs (not recorded which). The sequenced DNA: TGTGCTCTTGGGGAAGTCCGGATCGTTTACGGGTCCCCATTACTGGGGGATTTTTCGTACACCGATAAACTCATCTTT. The encoded protein is CALGEVRIVYGSPLLGDFSYTDKLIF.